This T cell receptor (beta chain) appears in the sequencing data of a study of cytomegalovirus exposure and HLA in healthy donors. General study findings and limits: Overall, about 160 TCR beta chains were annotated as cytomegalovirus-associated. Later, an analysis found that TCR clusters from the first cohort tended to co-occur in the 120 validation repertoires. In vitro confirmation showed three CMV-associated chains to be CMV antigen specific.

The approximately 120-subject validation cohort, separate from the 666-subject first cohort, included the donors. This CDR3 comprises 16 residues. Germline CDR1 and CDR2: SGHTA and FQGNSA. V was clipped by 6 bases and J by 4 bases; unmatched bases: 11. With regard to this clone: Its specificity is unknown.

Produced via immunoSEQ multiplex PCR; TCRdb's table is partial and in-frame only. This table holds 50,000 to 65,000 clones, 85% to 95% found once. The source material was PBMCs. The TCR originated in a woman aged 18-35 years in good health and CMV-seropositive. The rearrangement joins TRBV7-2 to TRBJ2-3, with 9 bases lining up with TRBD2. CDR3 DNA: TGTGCCAGCAGAGGAGCCGGGACTAGCATCCCAGATACGCAGTATTTT. Its protein product is CASRGAGTSIPDTQYF.